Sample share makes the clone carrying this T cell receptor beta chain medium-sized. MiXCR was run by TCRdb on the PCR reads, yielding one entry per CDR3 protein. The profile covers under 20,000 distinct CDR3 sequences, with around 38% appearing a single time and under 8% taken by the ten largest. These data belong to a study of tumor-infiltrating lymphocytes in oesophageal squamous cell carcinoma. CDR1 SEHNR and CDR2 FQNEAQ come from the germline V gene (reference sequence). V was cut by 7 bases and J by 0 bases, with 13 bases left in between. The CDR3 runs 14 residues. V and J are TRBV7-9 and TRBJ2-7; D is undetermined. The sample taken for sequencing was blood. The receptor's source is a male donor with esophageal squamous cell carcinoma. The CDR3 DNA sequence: TGTGCCAGCAAGAAAAGGGAAGACTCCTACGAGCAGTACTTC. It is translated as CASKKREDSYEQYF.